These 22 T cell receptor beta chains were sequenced from one sample in a study of T cell responses to AZD1222 COVID-19 vaccine (dated by TCRdb to the early 2020s). The library relied on the immunoSEQ multiplex PCR assay. TCRdb carries this immuneACCESS record with in-frame sequences only. Its versions omit some clonotypes, under half of them owing to an unresolved V gene in the studies checked, with the rest unexplained. The sample table records just over 150,000 clones; more than 85% of these occur just once. The ten largest make up 1.5% of the sample. The time point label on this specimen signifies: about 28 days (+/-7) after the second vaccine dose. This sample comprised peripheral blood, obtained 28 days after the second AZD1222 dose. These receptors originate from an adult who received the AZD1222 COVID-19 vaccine.

The genes are TRBV4-1 and TRBJ2-7, with 9 nucleotides matching TRBD2. Germline V gene data show CDR1 as MGHRA and CDR2 as YSYEKL. The CDR3 is made up of 17 amino acids. V lost 1 base and J lost 2; bases outside the gene matches: 9. CDR3 region: CASSQAITSGPAYEQYF. CDR3 in DNA: TGCGCCAGCAGCCAAGCCATAACTAGCGGGCCTGCCTACGAGCAGTACTTC.

Only one count was recorded for this clone. CDR3 protein: CASSLEGTTGNTIYF. CDR3 DNA sequence: TGCGCCAGCAGCCTAGAGGGTACTACTGGAAACACCATATATTTT. This chain uses TRBV4-1 with TRBJ1-3, with D unclear. This CDR3 has 15 amino acids. Trimming cost V 4 bases and J 2 bases, with 12 bases left between them. Germline V lookup: CDR1 MGHRA, CDR2 YSYEKL.

V gene TRBV6-6 combines with J gene TRBJ1-2, with 8 nucleotides matching TRBD1. The length of the CDR3 is 17 residues. The germline V gene has CDR1 MNHNY and CDR2 SVGAGI (reference sequence). V lost 5 bases and J lost 4; bases outside the gene matches: 15. CDR3 bases: TGTGCCAGCAGTCCAACCCGTTGGACAGGGATTAGCTATGGCTACACCTTC. Its protein product is CASSPTRWTGISYGYTF.

V gene TRBV4-1 combines with J gene TRBJ1-1; no reliable D call. Germline V lookup: CDR1 MGHRA, CDR2 YSYEKL. Trimming shortened V by 1 base and J by 6 bases, and 15 bases separated the two germline ends. The CDR3 has 15 residues. This chain's CDR3 is CASSQGPQEQPEAFF. DNA of the CDR3: TGCGCCAGCAGCCAAGGGCCCCAGGAGCAGCCTGAAGCTTTCTTT.

Concerning this clone itself: In the same sample, other DNA sequences code for this CDR3. J is TRBJ1-6 and V is TRBV19; D uncertain. Looked up from germline, CDR1 is LNHDA and CDR2 is SQIVND (reference sequence). The V gene lost 3 bases and the J gene lost 6 bases, with 12 bases spanning the gap. The CDR3 is 15 residues long. Here the CDR3 DNA reads TGTGCCAGTAGTATCGTAGGGTCGCTTAATTCACCCCTCCACTTT. Translation: CASSIVGSLNSPLHF.

The V call is TRBV12-3 or TRBV12-4, the J call TRBJ2-1; D is unresolved. Trimming stripped 5 bases from V and 3 bases from J, with 5 bases between. This CDR3 has 12 amino acids. The CDR3 reads CASSGDYNEQFF. In DNA form, the CDR3 reads TGTGCCAGCAGTGGGGACTACAATGAGCAGTTCTTC.

This rearrangement joins TRBV19 to TRBJ1-2, with 9 nucleotides matching TRBD1. J gave up 2 bases and V 5 bases, and 9 bases lay outside the gene matches. CDR3 length: 16 residues. CDR1 is LNHDA and CDR2 is SQIVND in the germline V gene (reference sequence). The CDR3 coding sequence is TGTGCCAGTAGTTTACCGCCGGGACAGGGAAACTATGGCTACACCTTC. Amino acid sequence: CASSLPPGQGNYGYTF.

This clone has a single count. The chain combines TRBV11-3 with TRBJ2-1; perhaps D is TRBD1 or TRBD2 (5 bases each). Trimming cost V 1 base and J 5 bases, with 9 bases left between them. The germline V gene has CDR1 SGHNT and CDR2 YENEEA. The CDR3 is 14 residues long. This CDR3 is CASSLGDRDNEQFF. Here the CDR3 DNA reads TGTGCCAGCAGCTTAGGGGACCGCGACAATGAGCAGTTCTTC.

V is TRBV18 and J is TRBJ1-6; perhaps TRBD1 as D (6 bases). The ends were cut back, 1 base at V and 8 bases at J, with 6 bases in the middle. This CDR3 contains 13 residues. In germline, CDR1 is KGHSH, CDR2 LQKENI. In nucleotides, the CDR3 is TGTGCCAGCTCACCACGACAGGATTCACCCCTCCACTTT. It is translated as CASSPRQDSPLHF. The variable domain in full, with the rest retrieved from reference TRBV18 and TRBJ1-6, is NAGVMQNPRHLVRRRGQEARLRCSPMKGHSHVYWYRQLPEEGLKFMVYLQKENIIDESGMPKERFSAEFPKEGPSILRIQQVVRGDSAAYFCASSPRQDSPLHFGNGTRLTVT.

The chain uses TRBV7-9 and TRBJ2-7; the match to TRBD1 covers 11 bases. The CDR3 is made up of 14 amino acids. The germline V gene has CDR1 SEHNR and CDR2 FQNEAQ (reference sequence). V gave up 5 bases and J gave up 3 bases; unmatched junction bases: 3. The CDR3 protein is CASSGTGGDYEQYF. DNA of the CDR3: TGTGCCAGCAGCGGGACAGGGGGGGACTACGAGCAGTACTTC.

The chain links TRBV11-2 to TRBJ2-5; D uncertain. The germline V and J ends were trimmed by 1 base and 4 bases, with 1 base remaining between them. The CDR3 spans 11 residues. Per the germline V gene, CDR1 is SGHAT and CDR2 is FQNNGV. In DNA form, the CDR3 reads TGTGCCAGCAGCTTAGGAGAGACCCAGTACTTC. Translated, it gives CASSLGETQYF. Filled out from reference TRBV11-2 and TRBJ2-5, the complete variable domain reads EAGVAQSPRYKIIEKRQSVAFWCNPISGHATLYWYQQILGQGPKLLIQFQNNGVVDDSQLPKDRFSAERLKGVDSTLKIQPAKLEDSAVYLCASSLGETQYFGPGTRLLVL.

The chain recombines TRBV5-1 with TRBJ2-7, with D tentatively TRBD1 (7 bases). The CDR3 is 14 amino acids. The germline V gene has CDR1 SGHRS and CDR2 YFSETQ. V lost 3 bases to trimming and J lost 9 bases, with 19 bases between them. The CDR3, as DNA: TGCGCCAGCAGCTACGGGACTCAGGGGGATTGGCAGTACTTC. This sequence encodes CASSYGTQGDWQYF.

The gene calls are TRBV2 and TRBJ2-7; D not resolved. Germline CDR1 reads SNHLY; CDR2 reads FYNNEI. V was trimmed by 1 base and J by 0 bases, leaving 4 bases between them. The CDR3 is 13 amino acids. In nucleotides, the CDR3 is TGTGCCAGCAGTGAAGGGACCTCCTACGAGCAGTACTTC. This sequence encodes CASSEGTSYEQYF.

The chain employs TRBV28 and TRBJ1-2, with D possibly TRBD1 on 6 matching bases. CDR1 and CDR2 (germline): MDHEN, SYDVKM. V lost 7 bases and J 5 bases, leaving 23 bases between the germline ends. The CDR3 is 16 amino acids. The CDR3 nucleotides read TGTGCCAGCACCGAAACCAGCAGACAGGCTCGATATGGCTACACCTTC. As protein: CASTETSRQARYGYTF.

This sequence joins TRBV7-8 and TRBJ2-5; the D is unclear. Germline V gene sequence: CDR1 SGHVS, CDR2 FQNEAQ. CDR3 length: 12 residues. Trimming took off 3 bases at V and 5 bases at J, with 7 bases between the two ends. In DNA form, the CDR3 reads TGTGCCAGCAGCTTGAAGGGTGAGACCCAGTACTTC. Its translation is CASSLKGETQYF.

This chain connects TRBV3-1 (or the pseudogene TRBV3-2) to TRBJ1-6, with TRBD1 as a possible D gene (5 bases). CDR3 length: 16 amino acids. Trimming pared 2 bases from V and 8 bases from J, leaving 16 bases between. Germline V gene data show CDR1 as LGHDT and CDR2 as YNNKEL (reference sequence). The CDR3 sequence is CASSQRLLQVYSPLHF. The CDR3 nucleotides read TGTGCCAGCAGCCAAAGGTTGCTACAGGTCTATTCACCCCTCCACTTT.

The CDR3 reads CASKNAAPLAGGPYKNTGELFF. In DNA, the CDR3 is TGTGCCAGTAAAAATGCTGCCCCTCTAGCGGGAGGGCCCTACAAGAACACCGGGGAGCTGTTTTTT. J is TRBJ2-2 and V is TRBV19, with 12 bases fitting TRBD2. CDR3 length: 22 amino acids. Trimming at V came to 7 bases and at J to 1 base, leaving 22 bases not matched to a gene. Germline V gene lookup returns CDR1 LNHDA and CDR2 SQIVND (reference sequence).

The chain uses TRBV30 and TRBJ1-2, with D unresolved. Trimming took off 0 bases at V and 5 bases at J, with 7 bases between the two ends. Germline CDR1 and CDR2: GTSNPN and SVGIG (reference sequence). This CDR3 has 12 amino acids. CDR3 region: CAWSVTDYGYTF. The DNA of the CDR3 is TGTGCCTGGAGTGTCACGGATTATGGCTACACCTTC.

The rearrangement uses TRBV6-1 and TRBJ1-2, with D maybe TRBD1 (5 bases). The germline gives CDR1 MNHNS, CDR2 SASEGT. The CDR3 length is 16 residues. V lost 6 bases and J 2 bases, leaving 19 bases between the germline ends. For the CDR3, the DNA is TGTGCCAGCAGGGAACCCGGGGGGGAAGGGAACTATGGCTACACCTTC. This gives the protein CASREPGGEGNYGYTF.

The rearrangement links TRBV5-6 to TRBJ1-5; 7 bases match TRBD1. Looked up from germline, CDR1 is SGHDT and CDR2 is YYEEEE. The CDR3 consists of 15 residues. The J segment lost 4 bases and the V segment lost 2 bases, leaving 6 bases of the junction unmatched. The CDR3 sequence is CASSFFRGLNQPQHF. The CDR3 nucleotides read TGTGCCAGCAGCTTCTTTAGGGGGCTTAATCAGCCCCAGCATTTT.

CDR3 region: CASSDGGGGFNSPLHF. The CDR3 DNA reads TGTGCCAGCAGTGACGGGGGAGGGGGATTTAATTCACCCCTCCACTTT. The chain is built from TRBV6-4 and TRBJ1-6, with D possibly TRBD1 on 6 matching bases. The CDR3 is made up of 16 amino acids. The V end lost 2 bases, the J end lost 6 bases, and 14 bases lay between the germline ends. Germline lookup yields CDR1 MRHNA and CDR2 SNTAGT.

The gene calls are TRBV30 and TRBJ2-2; 7 nucleotides agree with TRBD2. In germline, CDR1 is GTSNPN, CDR2 SVGIG (reference sequence). The ends lost 3 bases at V and 4 bases at J; junction bases unmatched: 5. CDR3 size: 14 residues. The CDR3 bases are TGTGCCTGGAGGGGGAGGGCGGGCACCGGGGAGCTGTTTTTT. Encoded protein: CAWRGRAGTGELFF.